A selection of T cell receptor beta chains follows, all from one sample in a study of T cells in localized non-small cell lung cancer. Method: immunoSEQ multiplex PCR; TCRdb's copy keeps in-frame clones and lacks some. The sample yields tens of thousands of clones, more than 80% seen once. The specimen was peripheral blood, collected before any cancer treatment. These receptor sequences come from a male donor aged 60 or older with stage III squamous cell lung carcinoma. CDR3s include the opening cysteine and the closing phenylalanine or tryptophan. The order of the fields is V gene, D gene, J gene, CDR3 protein. The D gene is left open where the match is weak.

V gene: TRBV27
D gene: .
J gene: TRBJ1-2
CDR3 protein: CASGRREDYGYTF

V gene: TRBV1
D gene: .
J gene: TRBJ2-7
CDR3 protein: CTSSHHHGSYEQYF

V gene: TRBV25-1
D gene: TRBD2
J gene: TRBJ2-7
CDR3 protein: CASIPSSGPAYEQYF

V gene: TRBV9
D gene: .
J gene: TRBJ2-5
CDR3 protein: CASSLTHGAGETQYF

V gene: TRBV6-5
D gene: TRBD1
J gene: TRBJ2-3
CDR3 protein: CASSYGMTGDTQYF

V gene: TRBV7-8
D gene: TRBD2
J gene: TRBJ2-1
CDR3 protein: CASSFGLAGNEQFF

V gene: TRBV5-6
D gene: TRBD1
J gene: TRBJ1-2
CDR3 protein: CASSFGTGLDYGYTF

V gene: TRBV6-6
D gene: .
J gene: TRBJ2-3
CDR3 protein: CASSYQVGPYTDTQYF

V gene: TRBV6-6
D gene: .
J gene: TRBJ2-7
CDR3 protein: CASGPGYF

V gene: TRBV5-4
D gene: .
J gene: TRBJ2-2
CDR3 protein: CASSFSAPRAGELFF

V gene: TRBV30
D gene: .
J gene: TRBJ1-2
CDR3 protein: CAWSQGSTNYGYTF

V gene: TRBV7-2
D gene: .
J gene: TRBJ1-2
CDR3 protein: CASRQRSGNPVAAGYTF

V gene: TRBV2
D gene: .
J gene: TRBJ2-1
CDR3 protein: CASREVSYNEQFF

V gene: TRBV19
D gene: .
J gene: TRBJ2-7
CDR3 protein: CASSIDRAGPYEQYF

V gene: TRBV10-3
D gene: .
J gene: TRBJ1-1
CDR3 protein: CATSDLDEAFF

V gene: TRBV7-8
D gene: .
J gene: TRBJ2-7
CDR3 protein: CASSRGGSSYEQYF

V gene: TRBV5-4
D gene: .
J gene: TRBJ1-6
CDR3 protein: CASSFGSSYNSPLHF

V gene: TRBV9
D gene: TRBD1
J gene: TRBJ1-2
CDR3 protein: CASSEGTGNNYGYTF

V gene: TRBV6-5
D gene: TRBD1
J gene: TRBJ2-5
CDR3 protein: CASSYLGQLETQYF

V gene: TRBV6-6
D gene: TRBD1
J gene: TRBJ1-1
CDR3 protein: CASRGQGLGKAFF

V gene: TRBV9
D gene: .
J gene: TRBJ1-2
CDR3 protein: CASSVDRFDSLGYTF

V gene: TRBV5-1
D gene: .
J gene: TRBJ2-1
CDR3 protein: CASSFSSNYNEQFF

V gene: TRBV11-1
D gene: .
J gene: TRBJ2-3
CDR3 protein: CASSFSPTDTQYF

V gene: TRBV6-1
D gene: .
J gene: TRBJ1-6
CDR3 protein: CASSGGRGESPLHF

V gene: TRBV27
D gene: .
J gene: TRBJ1-1
CDR3 protein: CASSQQGWTEAFF

V gene: TRBV10-3
D gene: .
J gene: TRBJ1-1
CDR3 protein: CAISEYGIEAFF

V gene: TRBV14
D gene: TRBD1
J gene: TRBJ2-7
CDR3 protein: CASANYGQGSEQYF

V gene: TRBV11-2
D gene: TRBD2
J gene: TRBJ2-1
CDR3 protein: CASSLEAGTRDEQFF

V gene: TRBV18
D gene: .
J gene: TRBJ1-2
CDR3 protein: CASSPRETSVGHF

V gene: TRBV7-2
D gene: TRBD1
J gene: TRBJ1-2
CDR3 protein: CASSLAGQGLSYGYTF

V gene: TRBV7-8
D gene: .
J gene: TRBJ2-7
CDR3 protein: CASTRGVGIASYEQYF

V gene: TRBV10-3
D gene: TRBD2
J gene: TRBJ2-7
CDR3 protein: CAISDPTQLAGGSHEQYF

V gene: TRBV29-1
D gene: .
J gene: TRBJ1-1
CDR3 protein: CSVFRRAGAEAFF

V gene: TRBV5-6
D gene: .
J gene: TRBJ2-3
CDR3 protein: CASSLRPSDTQYF

V gene: TRBV19
D gene: .
J gene: TRBJ2-3
CDR3 protein: CASSMNSDTQYF

V gene: TRBV7-3
D gene: .
J gene: TRBJ2-1
CDR3 protein: CASSQRGGFLNEQFF

V gene: TRBV28
D gene: .
J gene: TRBJ1-2
CDR3 protein: CATDWGPYGYTF

V gene: TRBV5-6
D gene: .
J gene: TRBJ1-6
CDR3 protein: CASSSGTRNNSPLHF

V gene: TRBV30
D gene: TRBD2
J gene: TRBJ2-5
CDR3 protein: CAWSTPSGAKQETQYF

V gene: TRBV7-9
D gene: .
J gene: TRBJ2-3
CDR3 protein: CASSLTSSSQGTDTQYF

V gene: TRBV2
D gene: .
J gene: TRBJ2-7
CDR3 protein: CASTPAGHEQYF

V gene: TRBV19
D gene: .
J gene: TRBJ1-2
CDR3 protein: CASTRGHWDYGYTF

V gene: TRBV6-1
D gene: TRBD2
J gene: TRBJ2-5
CDR3 protein: CASRGGGETQYF

V gene: TRBV11-2
D gene: .
J gene: TRBJ1-2
CDR3 protein: CASSSRASIFYGYTF

V gene: TRBV13
D gene: .
J gene: TRBJ2-4
CDR3 protein: CASRNRLAKNIQYF

V gene: TRBV5-1
D gene: .
J gene: TRBJ2-6
CDR3 protein: CASSLTGTSGANVLTF

V gene: TRBV7-3
D gene: TRBD2
J gene: TRBJ2-7
CDR3 protein: CASSSGLSGEQYF

V gene: TRBV19
D gene: .
J gene: TRBJ2-7
CDR3 protein: CASRGPGSSYEQYF

V gene: TRBV19
D gene: .
J gene: TRBJ1-1
CDR3 protein: CASSPQTALNTEAFF

V gene: TRBV19
D gene: .
J gene: TRBJ1-2
CDR3 protein: CASSIETWRAKGYTF

V gene: TRBV6-1
D gene: .
J gene: TRBJ2-5
CDR3 protein: CASTLGGETQYF

V gene: TRBV27
D gene: .
J gene: TRBJ1-1
CDR3 protein: CASSTMETLPKTEAFF

V gene: TRBV9
D gene: .
J gene: TRBJ2-7
CDR3 protein: CASSVGQFSYEQYF

V gene: TRBV5-1
D gene: .
J gene: TRBJ1-3
CDR3 protein: CASSLGFSGNTIYF

V gene: TRBV5-6
D gene: .
J gene: TRBJ1-1
CDR3 protein: CASSFQGWDTEAFF